The clone carrying this T cell receptor beta chain was detected a few times. The data belong to a study of regulatory T cells in long-lasting Graves disease. To make TCR beta libraries, researchers used iRepertoire HTBI primers and Arm-PCR of CDR3 regions. TCRdb analysed the multiplex PCR reads with MiXCR anew, one entry per CDR3 protein. Found here are 450,000 or so distinct CDR3 sequences, around 21% of them singletons; the top ten hold over 7.5%. The sample's time point: persistent/refractory GD, antithyroid drugs over 5 years with positive TRAb. Making the TCR library involved RNA that had been extracted from PBMCs. Graves' disease diagnoses used American Thyroid Association guidelines. Collection of peripheral blood (nine milliliters) was done using EDTA tubes. This clonotype was sampled from a female donor with Graves disease. Sequencing used peripheral blood mononuclear cells (PBMCs), obtained when the disease was refractory, from a patient treated with antithyroid drugs.

CDR3 in DNA: TGTGCCAGTAGTACCGTGACAGGGGAGCGCTACACCTTC. Protein product: CASSTVTGERYTF. The chain links TRBV19 to TRBJ1-2; 8 bases match TRBD1. This CDR3 contains 13 residues. Germline-derived CDR1 and CDR2 are LNHDA and SQIVND (reference sequence). With V trimmed by 4 bases and J by 9 bases, 7 bases remained unmatched.